This T cell receptor (beta chain) was obtained from a study of shared clonotypes between healthy human individuals. Some clones are missing from TCRdb's copy, which holds only in-frame ones; the method was immunoSEQ multiplex PCR. This sample has some 2,000,000 clones, with roughly 95% found just once. Naive CD8 cells comprised CD45RO-negative, CCR7-positively selected cells, excluding terminally differentiated effector memory CD45RA+ cells. V lost 0 bases to trimming and J lost 1 base, with 12 bases between them. CDR3 length: 15 residues. Per germline, CDR1 SQVTM and CDR2 ANQGSEA. A single count supports this clone.

Sample: naive CD8+ T cells sorted from blood. The chain employs TRBV29-1 and TRBJ1-1; no clear D gene. This clonotype was sampled from a young man in good health. CDR3 DNA: TGCAGCGTTGAAGAGGTGGGCAGGCCGAACACTGAAGCTTTCTTT. Translated, it gives CSVEEVGRPNTEAFF.